One and the same sample provided the 26 T cell receptor beta chains below, sequenced in a study of early T cells in non-severe SARS-CoV-2 infection. One entry per CDR3 protein, called by TCRdb with MiXCR from the 5' RACE reads. This table holds around 30,000 distinct CDR3 sequences, about 4% found once. Sequencing was done on a sample of whole blood. The receptors here all came from an adult who was a healthcare worker with PCR-confirmed SARS-CoV-2 infection or an uninfected control (not recorded which).

The sample holds many counts of this clonotype. The rearrangement joins TRBV20-1 to TRBJ2-1; 7 bases agree with TRBD2. Germline lookup yields CDR1 DFQATT and CDR2 SNEGSKA (reference sequence). The CDR3 covers 12 residues. V lost 7 bases and J lost 9; bases outside the gene matches: 9. The CDR3 nucleotides are TGCAGTGGTGGCCGGGAGGTCGGTGAGCAGTTCTTC. It codes for CSGGREVGEQFF.

This clonotype was observed many times. The chain links TRBV6-5 to TRBJ2-7, with D tentatively TRBD1 (6 bases). The CDR3 is made up of 13 amino acids. Trimming pared 6 bases from V and 5 bases from J, leaving 14 bases between. CDR1 MNHEY and CDR2 SVGAGI come from the germline V gene. The CDR3 sequence: CASRRTVAHEQYF. DNA of the CDR3: TGTGCCAGCAGGCGGACAGTAGCCCACGAGCAGTACTTC.

This clonotype showed up many times. The chain employs TRBV7-2 and TRBJ2-2; D is possibly TRBD2 (5 bases). This CDR3 region has 14 residues. Germline loops: CDR1 SGHTA, CDR2 FQGNSA. The V and J ends lost 3 bases and 1 base respectively, with 6 bases between them. Here the CDR3 reads CASSFGLNTGELFF. CDR3 coding DNA: TGTGCCAGCAGCTTCGGACTGAACACCGGGGAGCTGTTTTTT.

On this clonotype itself: This may arise from a read error, as a much more abundant clone is one base away. The chain joins TRBV3-1 to TRBJ2-1; the match to TRBD2 covers 7 bases. CDR1 and CDR2 (germline): LGHDT, YNNKEL (reference sequence). CDR3 length: 18 residues. CDR3 sequence reads: CASSQEYTGSGLYNEQLF. The CDR3 DNA reads TGTGCCAGCAGCCAAGAATACACGGGTAGCGGGTTGTACAATGAGCAGCTCTTC.

This clonotype showed up many times. The CDR3 bases are TGTGCCTGGGGTGGGCTCTCTCCCAAAAACATTCAGTACTTC. This gives the protein CAWGGLSPKNIQYF. This rearrangement joins TRBV30 to TRBJ2-4; D remains unclear. Deletions cut 5 bases from V and 2 bases from J, with 13 bases between. Germline CDR1 reads GTSNPN; CDR2 reads SVGIG (reference sequence). The CDR3 totals 14 residues.

This clonotype occurred many times. The genes are TRBV7-9 and TRBJ2-6; no clear D gene. The germline CDR1 and CDR2 sequences are SEHNR and FQNEAQ (reference sequence). This CDR3 is built from 11 residues. Trimming removed 1 base at V and 12 bases at J, with 4 bases between. The CDR3 region has the DNA TGTGCCAGCAGCTTAGAGGGCGTCCTGACTTTC. It translates to CASSLEGVLTF.

This clonotype was counted at least ten times. The chain employs TRBV7-8 and TRBJ2-7, with 8 bases matching TRBD1. This CDR3 contains 17 residues. Germline values: CDR1 SGHVS, CDR2 FQNEAQ. After removal of 7 bases from V and 2 bases from J, the junction contained 16 bases not matched to a gene. The CDR3 here is CASILESGTGNPYEQYF. The DNA for the CDR3 is TGTGCCAGCATCCTTGAATCCGGGACAGGTAACCCCTACGAGCAGTACTTC.

This clonotype was picked up many times. V gene TRBV30 combines with J gene TRBJ2-1; TRBD2 matches 7 bases. V was clipped by 5 bases and J by 2 bases; unmatched bases: 3. The germline gives CDR1 GTSNPN, CDR2 SVGIG (reference sequence). The CDR3 has 13 amino acids. CDR3 amino acids: CAWPGTTYNEQFF. The CDR3 DNA is TGTGCCTGGCCCGGGACTACCTACAATGAGCAGTTCTTC.

This clonotype was seen many times. The chain links TRBV20-1 to TRBJ2-7, with D perhaps matching TRBD1 (6 bases). Trimming removed 3 bases from V and 3 bases from J, with 12 bases in between. This CDR3 is 13 amino acids long. CDR1 and CDR2 from the germline V gene are DFQATT and SNEGSKA (reference sequence). In DNA, the CDR3 is TGCAGTGCTAGGGGACATAACCTCTACGAGCAGTACTTC. Amino acids: CSARGHNLYEQYF.

This clonotype has a count of ten or more. This chain links TRBV2 with TRBJ1-6; maybe TRBD1 (6 bases). Germline V gene lookup returns CDR1 SNHLY and CDR2 FYNNEI. With 3 bases removed from V and 7 bases from J, the gap between germline ends came to 16 bases. The CDR3 sequence is 16 residues long. The CDR3 region has the DNA TGTGCCAGCAGTGACGGATCAGGGGATTGGAATTCACCCCTCCACTTT. It is translated as CASSDGSGDWNSPLHF.

The rearrangement joins TRBV2 to TRBJ1-4; D is unclear. The V end was cut by 7 bases, the J end by 8 bases, with 14 bases between. The CDR3 has 13 residues. The V gene's germline CDR1 is SNHLY and CDR2 FYNNEI. The CDR3 loop is CASTRNPGEKLFF. The CDR3 coding sequence is TGTGCCAGCACCAGGAACCCTGGGGAAAAACTGTTTTTT.

This clonotype came up many times. This chain links TRBV4-2 with TRBJ2-7; maybe TRBD2 (6 bases). This CDR3 is 15 amino acids long. Germline V gene lookup returns CDR1 LGHNA and CDR2 YNFKEQ. Trimming pared 0 bases from V and 4 bases from J, leaving 13 bases between. CDR3 in amino acids: CASSQDRQGGYEQYF. The DNA for the CDR3 is TGTGCCAGCAGCCAAGATCGGCAGGGAGGATACGAGCAGTACTTC.

This clonotype was seen repeatedly, ten times or more. The chain employs TRBV27 and TRBJ2-4, with D uncertain. V lost 5 bases to trimming and J lost 1 base, with 21 bases between them. CDR1 is MNHEY and CDR2 is SMNVEV in the germline V gene (reference sequence). The CDR3 covers 18 residues. The CDR3 here is CASSPTPLEESAKNIQYF. DNA for the CDR3: TGTGCCAGCAGTCCGACCCCCCTAGAGGAATCTGCCAAAAACATTCAGTACTTC.

This clonotype was detected ten times or more. The V and J genes are TRBV5-1 and TRBJ2-3; 13 bases fit TRBD2. CDR3 length equals 19 residues. Germline V gene sequence: CDR1 SGHRS, CDR2 YFSETQ. The J segment lost 0 bases and the V segment lost 3 bases, leaving 10 bases of the junction unmatched. This CDR3 reads CASSWTSGSPSTSTDTQYF. Written as DNA, the CDR3 is TGCGCCAGCAGCTGGACTAGCGGGAGCCCCTCCACTAGCACAGATACGCAGTATTTT. Complete variable domain (other parts from reference TRBV5-1 and TRBJ2-3): KAGVTQTPRYLIKTRGQQVTLSCSPISGHRSVSWYQQTPGQGLQFLFEYFSETQRNKGNFPGRFSGRQFSNSRSEMNVSTLELGDSALYLCASSWTSGSPSTSTDTQYFGPGTRLTVL.

The chain links TRBV29-1 to TRBJ2-3; no definite D call. The germline V gene has CDR1 SQVTM and CDR2 ANQGSEA. CDR3 length equals 11 residues. Trimming took off 6 bases at V and 6 bases at J, with 10 bases between the two ends. CDR3 sequence (DNA): TGCAGCGTCGTGATCTGGGATACGCAGTATTTT. It specifies CSVVIWDTQYF.

This chain connects TRBV24-1 to TRBJ2-1; no firm D call. Germline values: CDR1 KGHDR, CDR2 SFDVKD. This CDR3 has 12 residues. Trimming pared 7 bases from V and 7 bases from J, leaving 10 bases between. CDR3 nucleotides: TGTGCCACCAGGGACCTGGGGAATGAGCAGTTCTTC. Protein: CATRDLGNEQFF.

There are many counts of this clonotype. V usage is TRBV13 and J usage is TRBJ1-1; the D gene is possibly TRBD1 (5 bases). This CDR3 is built from 13 residues. V lost 5 bases, J lost 5 bases, and 12 bases lay in between. The germline V gene encodes CDR1 PRHDT and CDR2 FYEKMQ (reference sequence). CDR3 region: CASSGDGETEAFF. CDR3 coding DNA: TGTGCCAGCAGCGGGGACGGGGAAACTGAAGCTTTCTTT.

This clonotype was counted ten times or more. The chain links TRBV4-1 to TRBJ2-7, with D perhaps TRBD2 (5 bases). This CDR3 is 16 amino acids long. The germline CDR1 and CDR2 sequences are MGHRA and YSYEKL. Trimming took off 0 bases at V and 0 bases at J, with 12 bases between the two ends. Here the CDR3 reads CASSQEGRATSYEQYF. Here the CDR3 DNA reads TGCGCCAGCAGCCAAGAAGGGCGGGCGACCTCCTACGAGCAGTACTTC.

The table lists this clonotype with a few counts. V is TRBV9 and J is TRBJ2-1, with D uncertain. This CDR3 contains 16 residues. With 0 bases removed from V and 2 bases from J, the gap between germline ends came to 12 bases. From germline, CDR1 is SGDLS and CDR2 YYNGEE. The CDR3 loop is CASSVGSVGTYNEQFF. The CDR3 nucleotides read TGTGCCAGCAGCGTAGGTAGTGTGGGAACCTACAATGAGCAGTTCTTC.

At least ten counts were recorded for this clonotype. The J gene is TRBJ2-5, the V gene TRBV5-1; D remains ambiguous. In germline, CDR1 is SGHRS, CDR2 YFSETQ. The CDR3 has 11 residues. Trimming stripped 6 bases from V and 3 bases from J, with 6 bases between. CDR3 region: CASKDEETQYF. In DNA form, the CDR3 reads TGCGCCAGCAAGGACGAAGAGACCCAGTACTTC.

This clonotype has a count of ten or more. The chain couples TRBV29-1 to TRBJ2-5; 8 bases line up with TRBD2. The junction had 9 bases not matched to a gene; V was cut back by 1 base and J by 5 bases. The germline V gene encodes CDR1 SQVTM and CDR2 ANQGSEA. This CDR3 has 15 residues. CDR3 residues: CSVEVGSGRDETQYF. The CDR3 DNA sequence: TGCAGCGTTGAAGTGGGAAGCGGGAGAGATGAGACCCAGTACTTC.

In this sample, this clonotype turned up many times. The chain carries TRBV6-6 and TRBJ2-7; perhaps TRBD1 as D (6 bases). The CDR3 contains 15 residues. V shed 6 bases and J shed 4 bases, with 19 bases lying between them. CDR1 is MNHNY, CDR2 SVGAGI, per germline (reference sequence). CDR3 sequence reads: CASRNPGHGGYEQYF. CDR3 coding DNA: TGTGCCAGCAGAAATCCGGGACACGGTGGTTACGAGCAGTACTTC.

This clonotype was seen repeatedly, ten times or more. The chain combines TRBV5-1 with TRBJ2-7; D remains unclear. Trimming pared 4 bases from V and 2 bases from J, leaving 19 bases between. The CDR3 runs 16 residues. Germline assignment: CDR1 SGHRS and CDR2 YFSETQ. CDR3 DNA: TGCGCCAGCAGCCCGGCGCGTTCGAGCGCGACCTACGAGCAGTACTTC. It codes for CASSPARSSATYEQYF. The whole variable domain, filled in from reference TRBV5-1 and TRBJ2-7, reads KAGVTQTPRYLIKTRGQQVTLSCSPISGHRSVSWYQQTPGQGLQFLFEYFSETQRNKGNFPGRFSGRQFSNSRSEMNVSTLELGDSALYLCASSPARSSATYEQYFGPGTRLTVT.

The chain couples TRBV7-7 to TRBJ2-5, with D hard to call. Looked up from germline, CDR1 is SSHAT and CDR2 is FNYEAQ (reference sequence). The CDR3 covers 13 residues. V was trimmed by 1 base and J by 2 bases, leaving 5 bases between them. The CDR3: CASSLGLQETQYF. The DNA of the CDR3 is TGTGCCAGCAGCTTAGGCCTACAAGAGACCCAGTACTTC. Together with reference TRBV7-7 and TRBJ2-5, the CDR3 gives the full variable domain: GAGVSQSPRYKVTKRGQDVTLRCDPISSHATLYWYQQALGQGPEFLTYFNYEAQPDKSGLPSDRFSAERPEGSISTLTIQRTEQRDSAMYRCASSLGLQETQYFGPGTRLLVL.

This clonotype was picked up many times. The V call is TRBV27, the J call TRBJ2-2; the D gene is possibly TRBD2 (5 bases). Germline values: CDR1 MNHEY, CDR2 SMNVEV (reference sequence). The CDR3 is made up of 17 amino acids. Trimming took off 5 bases at V and 4 bases at J, with 20 bases between the two ends. CDR3 DNA: TGTGCCAGCAGTCCCCGCTGGTTGGTGGGGAGCACCGGGGAGCTGTTTTTT. Translation gives CASSPRWLVGSTGELFF.

This clonotype was counted many times. The CDR3 reads CASSIDHAYEQYF. CDR3 DNA sequence: TGTGCCAGTAGTATCGACCATGCCTACGAGCAGTACTTC. The chain links TRBV19 to TRBJ2-7, with unresolved D. Deletions cut 3 bases from V and 2 bases from J, with 8 bases between. This CDR3 comprises 13 residues. Germline V CDR1 and CDR2: LNHDA, SQIVND (reference sequence).